One TCR beta chain is described in this entry. Its antigen is undetermined. The data stem from a study of shared clonotypes between healthy human individuals. The study, taken as a whole, reports: Clonotype sharing levels among donors were expected to vary with sequencing depth. Genetic and exposure-history diversity was limited by the few donors.

V shed 7 bases and J shed 7 bases, with 16 bases lying between them. This CDR3 comprises 14 residues. CDR1 is MNHEY and CDR2 is SVGAGI in the germline V gene. Deep-level assay runs were performed. The authors' processing: Because ImmunoSEQ provided only junction sequences with no quality scores, the filtering differed. Profiled with immunoSEQ multiplex PCR; TCRdb holds only in-frame clones, not every one. The DNA gave D and trimming, while V, J and clone size come from that table. This repertoire shows approximately 1.4 million clones, roughly 98% found once; its top ten account for around 0.47%. The receptor comes from a young man in good health. The source material was naive CD4+ T cells sorted from blood. Regarding subset: CD45RA+ positively selected. The chain is built from TRBV6-5 and TRBJ1-4; perhaps TRBD1 as D (5 bases). The CDR3 sequence is CASTLVRGSEKLFF. CDR3 in DNA: TGTGCCAGCACCCTGGTGAGGGGAAGTGAAAAACTGTTTTTT.